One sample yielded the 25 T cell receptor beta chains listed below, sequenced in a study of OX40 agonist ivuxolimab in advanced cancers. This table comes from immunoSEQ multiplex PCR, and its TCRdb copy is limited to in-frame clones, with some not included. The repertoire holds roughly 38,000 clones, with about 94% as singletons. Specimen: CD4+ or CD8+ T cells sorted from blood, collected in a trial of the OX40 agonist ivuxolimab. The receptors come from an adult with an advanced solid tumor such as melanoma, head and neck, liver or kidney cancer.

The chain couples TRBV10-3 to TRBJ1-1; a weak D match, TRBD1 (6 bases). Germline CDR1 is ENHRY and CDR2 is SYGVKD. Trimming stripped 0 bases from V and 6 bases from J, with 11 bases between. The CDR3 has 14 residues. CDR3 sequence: CAISESGGAAEAFF. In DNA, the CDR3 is TGTGCCATCAGTGAGTCGGGGGGGGCAGCTGAAGCTTTCTTT.

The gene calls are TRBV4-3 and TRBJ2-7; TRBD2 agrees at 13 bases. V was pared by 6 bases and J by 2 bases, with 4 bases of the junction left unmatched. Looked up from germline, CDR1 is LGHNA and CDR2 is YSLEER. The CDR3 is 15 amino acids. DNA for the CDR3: TGCGCCAGCAGTCCCGGACTAGCGGGAGCCTACGAGCAGTACTTC. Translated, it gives CASSPGLAGAYEQYF.

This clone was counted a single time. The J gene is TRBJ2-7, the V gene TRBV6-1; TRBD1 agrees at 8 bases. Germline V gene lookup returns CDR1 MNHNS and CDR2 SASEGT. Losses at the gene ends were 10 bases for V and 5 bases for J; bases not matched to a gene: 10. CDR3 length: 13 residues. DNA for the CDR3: TGTGCCACAGGCCGGACAGGGTCCCACGAGCAGTACTTC. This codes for CATGRTGSHEQYF.

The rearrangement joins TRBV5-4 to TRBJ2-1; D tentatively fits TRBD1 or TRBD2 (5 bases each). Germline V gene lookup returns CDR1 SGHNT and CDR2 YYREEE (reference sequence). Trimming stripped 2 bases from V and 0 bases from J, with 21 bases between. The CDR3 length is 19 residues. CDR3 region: CASSFGTAATLGSYNEQFF. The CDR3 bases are TGTGCCAGCAGCTTCGGGACGGCAGCGACCCTTGGCTCCTACAATGAGCAGTTCTTC. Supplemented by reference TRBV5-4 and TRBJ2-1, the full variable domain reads ETGVTQSPTHLIKTRGQQVTLRCSSQSGHNTVSWYQQALGQGPQFIFQYYREEENGRGNFPPRFSGLQFPNYSSELNVNALELDDSALYLCASSFGTAATLGSYNEQFFGPGTRLTVL.

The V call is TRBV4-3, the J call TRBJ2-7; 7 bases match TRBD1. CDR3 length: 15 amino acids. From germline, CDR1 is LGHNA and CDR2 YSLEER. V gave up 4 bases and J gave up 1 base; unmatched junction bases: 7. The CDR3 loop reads CASSPVGTESYEQYF. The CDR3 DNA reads TGCGCCAGCAGCCCCGTCGGGACAGAGTCCTACGAGCAGTACTTC.

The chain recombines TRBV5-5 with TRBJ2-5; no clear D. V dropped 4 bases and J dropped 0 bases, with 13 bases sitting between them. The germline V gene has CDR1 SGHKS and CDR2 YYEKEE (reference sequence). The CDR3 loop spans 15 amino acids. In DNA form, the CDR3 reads TGTGCCAGCAGCCCAACTCAGGAGTACCAAGAGACCCAGTACTTC. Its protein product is CASSPTQEYQETQYF.

CDR3 amino acids: CASSRVYEQYF. CDR3 nucleotide sequence: TGTGCCAGCAGCCGAGTTTACGAGCAGTACTTC. This chain uses TRBV11-2 with TRBJ2-7; D is ambiguous. The V gene lost 5 bases and the J gene lost 4 bases, with 6 bases spanning the gap. Germline V lookup: CDR1 SGHAT, CDR2 FQNNGV. The CDR3 loop spans 11 amino acids. Filled out from reference TRBV11-2 and TRBJ2-7, the complete variable domain reads EAGVAQSPRYKIIEKRQSVAFWCNPISGHATLYWYQQILGQGPKLLIQFQNNGVVDDSQLPKDRFSAERLKGVDSTLKIQPAKLEDSAVYLCASSRVYEQYFGPGTRLTVT.

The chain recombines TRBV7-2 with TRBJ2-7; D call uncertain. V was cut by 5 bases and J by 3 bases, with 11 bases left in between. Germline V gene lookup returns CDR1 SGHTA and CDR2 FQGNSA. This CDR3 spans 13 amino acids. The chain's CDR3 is CASSPTGVYEQYF. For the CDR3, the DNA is TGTGCCAGCAGCCCAACTGGGGTCTACGAGCAGTACTTC. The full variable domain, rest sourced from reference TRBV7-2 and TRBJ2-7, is GAGVSQSPSNKVTEKGKDVELRCDPISGHTALYWYRQSLGQGLEFLIYFQGNSAPDKSGLPSDRFSAERTGGSVSTLTIQRTQQEDSAVYLCASSPTGVYEQYFGPGTRLTVT.

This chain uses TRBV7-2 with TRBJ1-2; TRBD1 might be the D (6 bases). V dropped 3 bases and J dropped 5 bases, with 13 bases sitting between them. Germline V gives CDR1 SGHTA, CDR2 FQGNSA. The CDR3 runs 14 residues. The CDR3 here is CASSLDGTPYGYTF. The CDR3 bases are TGTGCCAGCAGCTTGGACGGGACACCTTATGGCTACACCTTC.

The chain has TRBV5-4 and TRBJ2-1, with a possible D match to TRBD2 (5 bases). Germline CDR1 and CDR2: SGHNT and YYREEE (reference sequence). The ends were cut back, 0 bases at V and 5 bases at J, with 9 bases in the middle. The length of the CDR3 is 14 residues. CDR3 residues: CASSLGGSNNEQFF. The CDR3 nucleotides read TGTGCCAGCAGCTTGGGAGGGAGCAACAATGAGCAGTTCTTC.

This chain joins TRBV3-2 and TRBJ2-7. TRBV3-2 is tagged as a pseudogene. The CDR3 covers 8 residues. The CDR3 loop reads CASREQYF. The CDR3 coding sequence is TGTGCCAGCAGAGAGCAGTACTTC.

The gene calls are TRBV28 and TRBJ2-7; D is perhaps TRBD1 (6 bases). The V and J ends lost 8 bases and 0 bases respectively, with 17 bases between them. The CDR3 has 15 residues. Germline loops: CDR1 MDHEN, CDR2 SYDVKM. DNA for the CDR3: TGTGCCAGCGGGGATACAGGGCCCAGCTCCTACGAGCAGTACTTC. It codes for CASGDTGPSSYEQYF.

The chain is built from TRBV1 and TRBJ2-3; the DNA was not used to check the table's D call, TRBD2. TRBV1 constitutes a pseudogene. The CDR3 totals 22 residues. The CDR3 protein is CTSSQEVGGETSGRASTDTQYF. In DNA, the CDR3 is TGCACCAGCAGCCAAGAGGTGGGCGGGGAAACTAGCGGGAGGGCTAGCACAGATACGCAGTATTTT.

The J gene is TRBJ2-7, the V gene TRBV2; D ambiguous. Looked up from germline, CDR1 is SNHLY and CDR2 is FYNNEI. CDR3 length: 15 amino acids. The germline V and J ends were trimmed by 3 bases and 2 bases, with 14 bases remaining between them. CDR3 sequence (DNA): TGTGCCAGCAGTGATAGACGGACGTCGACCTACGAGCAGTACTTC. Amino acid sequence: CASSDRRTSTYEQYF.

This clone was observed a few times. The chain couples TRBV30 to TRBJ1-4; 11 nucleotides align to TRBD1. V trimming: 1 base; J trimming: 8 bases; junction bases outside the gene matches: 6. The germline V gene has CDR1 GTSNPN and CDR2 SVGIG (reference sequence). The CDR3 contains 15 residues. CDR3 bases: TGTGCCTGGAGTGGGACAGGGGGCGACTTCGAAAAACTGTTTTTT. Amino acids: CAWSGTGGDFEKLFF.

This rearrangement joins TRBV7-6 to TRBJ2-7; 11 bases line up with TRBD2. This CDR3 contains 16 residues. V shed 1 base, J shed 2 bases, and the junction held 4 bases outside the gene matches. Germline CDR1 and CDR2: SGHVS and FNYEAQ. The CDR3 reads CASSLVPLAGAYEQYF. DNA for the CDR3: TGTGCCAGCAGCTTAGTCCCACTAGCGGGAGCCTACGAGCAGTACTTC.

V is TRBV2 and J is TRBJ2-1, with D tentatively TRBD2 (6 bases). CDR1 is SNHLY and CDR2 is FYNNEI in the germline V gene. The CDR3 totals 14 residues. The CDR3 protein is CSYKTTAGSNEQFF. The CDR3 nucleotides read TGTTCCTACAAAACGACCGCGGGGAGTAATGAGCAGTTCTTC.

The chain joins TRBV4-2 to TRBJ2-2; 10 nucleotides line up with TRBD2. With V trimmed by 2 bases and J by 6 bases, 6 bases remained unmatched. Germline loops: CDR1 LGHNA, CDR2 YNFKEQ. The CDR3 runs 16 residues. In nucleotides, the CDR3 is TGTGCCAGCAGCCAACCCCTAGCGGGAGATGCCGGGGAGCTGTTTTTT. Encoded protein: CASSQPLAGDAGELFF.

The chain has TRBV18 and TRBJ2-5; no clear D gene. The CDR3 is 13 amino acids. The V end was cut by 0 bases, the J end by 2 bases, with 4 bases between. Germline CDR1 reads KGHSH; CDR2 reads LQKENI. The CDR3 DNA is TGTGCCAGCTCACCACCAGGGCAAGAGACCCAGTACTTC. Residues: CASSPPGQETQYF.

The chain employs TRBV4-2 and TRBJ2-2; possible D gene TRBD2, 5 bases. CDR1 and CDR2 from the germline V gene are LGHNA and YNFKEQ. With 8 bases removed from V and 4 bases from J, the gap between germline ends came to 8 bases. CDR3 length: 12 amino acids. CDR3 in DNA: TGTGCCAGCCGACGGGGCACCGGGGAGCTGTTTTTT. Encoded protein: CASRRGTGELFF.

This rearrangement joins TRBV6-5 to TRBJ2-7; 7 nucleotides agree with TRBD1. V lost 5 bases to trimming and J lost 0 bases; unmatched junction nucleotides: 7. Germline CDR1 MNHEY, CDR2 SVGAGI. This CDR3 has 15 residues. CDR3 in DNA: TGTGCCAGCAGTATCCGGGACAGTCACTCCTACGAGCAGTACTTC. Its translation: CASSIRDSHSYEQYF.

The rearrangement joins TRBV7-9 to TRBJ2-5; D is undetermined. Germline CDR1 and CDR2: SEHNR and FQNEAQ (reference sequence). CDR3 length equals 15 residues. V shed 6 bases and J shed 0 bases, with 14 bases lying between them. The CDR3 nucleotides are TGTGCCAGCAGATCGTCGGCCGCATACCAAGAGACCCAGTACTTC. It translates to CASRSSAAYQETQYF.

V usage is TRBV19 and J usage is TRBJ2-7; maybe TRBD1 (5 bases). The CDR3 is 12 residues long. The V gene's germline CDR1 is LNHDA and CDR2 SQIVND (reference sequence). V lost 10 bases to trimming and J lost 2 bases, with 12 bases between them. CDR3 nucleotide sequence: TGTGCCACCAATTCAGGGACCTACGAGCAGTACTTC. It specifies CATNSGTYEQYF.

CDR3 amino acids: CASSQHTRGQPQHF. As DNA, the CDR3 is TGCGCCAGCAGCCAACATACCCGAGGTCAGCCCCAGCATTTT. This rearrangement joins TRBV4-1 to TRBJ1-5, with unresolved D. CDR1 MGHRA and CDR2 YSYEKL come from the germline V gene. Trimming took off 2 bases at V and 6 bases at J, with 11 bases between the two ends. The CDR3 consists of 14 residues.

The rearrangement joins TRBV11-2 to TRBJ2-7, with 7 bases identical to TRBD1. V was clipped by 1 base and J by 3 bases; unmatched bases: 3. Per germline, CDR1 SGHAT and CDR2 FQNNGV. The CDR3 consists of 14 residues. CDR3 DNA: TGTGCCAGCAGCTTAGCCAGGGGGTACTACGAGCAGTACTTC. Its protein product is CASSLARGYYEQYF. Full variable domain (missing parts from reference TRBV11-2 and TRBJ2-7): EAGVAQSPRYKIIEKRQSVAFWCNPISGHATLYWYQQILGQGPKLLIQFQNNGVVDDSQLPKDRFSAERLKGVDSTLKIQPAKLEDSAVYLCASSLARGYYEQYFGPGTRLTVT.